This T cell receptor (beta chain) was sequenced during a study of CD8 T cells in ankylosing spondylitis. Study-wide results and limits: What seemed typical of ankylosing spondylitis blood was a TCR beta motif built from under 10 highly homologous variants. As reported, disease-linked clones showed significant enrichment in matched ankylosing spondylitis synovial fluid.

The CDR3 contains 15 residues. CDR1 and CDR2 (germline): SGHRS, YFSETQ. V gave up 1 base and J gave up 9 bases; unmatched junction bases: 7. In making TCR beta libraries, quantitative 5'-RACE with molecular barcodes was used. MiXCR, run by TCRdb on the 5' RACE reads, gives a single entry per CDR3 protein. The sample records a few hundred thousand distinct CDR3 sequences, about a fifth being singletons. This clonotype was observed a few times. Its target is unknown. This chain links TRBV5-1 with TRBJ2-1; 10 bases are a match to TRBD2. Sequencing used blood, either unsorted or a sorted T cell fraction (not recorded which). The sequence came from a male donor with ankylosing spondylitis. DNA for the CDR3: TGCGCCAGCAGCTTGAAGTCTAGCGGGAGTGTTGAGCAGTTCTTC. Protein product: CASSLKSSGSVEQFF.